This TCR beta chain was profiled in a study of T cell repertoires in cytomegalovirus infection. Germline V gene data show CDR1 as MNHNS and CDR2 as SASEGT. V was cut by 6 bases and J by 4 bases, with 22 bases left in between. This CDR3 comprises 17 residues. This clonotype was found many times. The target antigen is unknown. Using its own MiXCR run on the reads, TCRdb lists one record per CDR3 protein. The repertoire holds fewer than 1,000,000 distinct CDR3 sequences, with more than 25% as singletons. This clonotype was obtained from a human donor in good health (CMV status not recorded). Some clones in this sample may be carry-over from other donors' samples. The starting material was cultured CD8+ T cells from PBMCs, obtained from culture after CMV antigen stimulation. This rearrangement joins TRBV6-1 to TRBJ2-1, with a tentative D call TRBD1 (6 bases). CDR3 sequence: CASSAGTPSSNYNEQFF. The CDR3 coding sequence is TGTGCCAGCAGCGCCGGGACACCGAGTTCCAATTACAATGAGCAGTTCTTC.